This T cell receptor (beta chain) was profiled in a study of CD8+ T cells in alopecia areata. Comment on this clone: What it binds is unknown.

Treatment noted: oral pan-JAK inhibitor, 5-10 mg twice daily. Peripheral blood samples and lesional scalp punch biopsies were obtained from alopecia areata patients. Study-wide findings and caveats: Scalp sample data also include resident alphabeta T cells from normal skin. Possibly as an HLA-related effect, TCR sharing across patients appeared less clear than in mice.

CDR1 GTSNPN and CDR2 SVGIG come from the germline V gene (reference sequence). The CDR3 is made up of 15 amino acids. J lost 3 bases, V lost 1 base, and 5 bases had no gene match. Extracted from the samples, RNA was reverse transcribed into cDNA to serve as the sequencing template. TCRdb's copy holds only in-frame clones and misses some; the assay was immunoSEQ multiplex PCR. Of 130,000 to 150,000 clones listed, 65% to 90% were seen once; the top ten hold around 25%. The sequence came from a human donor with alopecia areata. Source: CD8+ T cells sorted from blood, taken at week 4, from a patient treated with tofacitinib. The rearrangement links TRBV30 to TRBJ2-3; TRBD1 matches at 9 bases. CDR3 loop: CAWSAGTGITDTQYF. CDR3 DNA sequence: TGTGCCTGGAGTGCCGGGACAGGGATTACAGATACGCAGTATTTT. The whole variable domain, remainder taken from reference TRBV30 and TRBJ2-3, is SQTIHQWPATLVQPVGSPLSLECTVEGTSNPNLYWYRQAAGRGLQLLFYSVGIGQISSEVPQNLSASRPQDRQFILSSKKLLLSDSGFYLCAWSAGTGITDTQYFGPGTRLTVL.